These T cell receptor beta chains were read from a single sample in a study of cytomegalovirus exposure and HLA in healthy donors. Sequencing used immunoSEQ multiplex PCR; TCRdb keeps in-frame clones, though not all of them. The table has under 200,000 clones, about 75% seen once. The sequencing input was PBMCs. These receptors were collected from a male donor in good health and CMV-seronegative. The CDR3 runs from the conserved cysteine through the conserved F or W. The D gene is left open where the match is weak. Part of the rows lack a size; the others show once, few, many or a class for expanded clones.

v_gene	j_gene	abundance	d_gene	CDR3nt	CDR3aa
TRBV7-9	TRBJ1-1	.	.	TGTGCCAGCAGCTCACCGGGATCGGAAGCTTTCTTT	CASSSPGSEAFF
TRBV6-6	TRBJ2-7	.	.	TGTGCCAGCAGTTACTCCTATACAGAACACTTC	CASSYSYTEHF
TRBV5-1	TRBJ1-1	.	.	TGCGCCAGCAGCTTGCAGGCGCCTCAAATGAACACTGAAGCTTTCTTT	CASSLQAPQMNTEAFF
TRBV6-5	TRBJ2-1	few	TRBD2	TGTGCCAGCAGTTTAACTAGCGGGAGCTACAATGAGCAGTTCTTC	CASSLTSGSYNEQFF
TRBV28	TRBJ2-7	.	.	TGTGCCAGCAGTCCCACCCTTGGGGGGACCTTTACCTACGAGCAGTACTTC	CASSPTLGGTFTYEQYF
TRBV2	TRBJ1-4	.	TRBD1	TGTGCCAGCAGCTCGGACAGGTTTAATGAAAAACTGTTTTTT	CASSSDRFNEKLFF
TRBV2	TRBJ2-1	.	.	TGTGCCACCGAATCACGGGTCAGCTCCTACAATGAGCAGTTCTTC	CATESRVSSYNEQFF
TRBV19	TRBJ2-7	.	TRBD1	TGTGCCAGTAGTATAGTCTCCCCGGGACAGGCCTACGAGCAGTACTTC	CASSIVSPGQAYEQYF
TRBV27	TRBJ2-2	.	TRBD2	TGTGCCAGCAGTTTATTACTAGCGGGAACCACCGGGGAGCTGTTTTTT	CASSLLLAGTTGELFF
TRBV6-1	TRBJ2-6	once	.	TGTGCCAGCACGCGGGACTCTGGGGCCAACGTCCTGACTTTC	CASTRDSGANVLTF
TRBV6-5	TRBJ2-2	.	TRBD2	TGTGCCAGCTACCGGGAGGAGACCGGGGAGCTGTTTTTT	CASYREETGELFF
TRBV5-1	TRBJ2-5	.	.	TGCGCCAGCAGCCGGACGGGCGGCCGGGGGGAGACCCAGTACTTC	CASSRTGGRGETQYF
TRBV13	TRBJ2-1	.	.	TGTGCCAGCAGCTTTACAGAGGAGCAGTTCTTC	CASSFTEEQFF
TRBV5-4	TRBJ2-2	.	.	TGTGCCAGCAGCTTGCAGGGAAGCACCGGGGAGCTGTTTTTT	CASSLQGSTGELFF
TRBV2	TRBJ1-6	.	.	TGTGCCAGCAGTGAAGTCCCCGACAGTAGAGGTTCACCCCTCCACTTT	CASSEVPDSRGSPLHF
TRBV29-1	TRBJ2-5	few	.	TGCAGCGTTGAAGGCCTGCAGCAAGAGACCCAGTACTTC	CSVEGLQQETQYF
TRBV18	TRBJ2-1	.	TRBD2	TGTGCCAGCTCACCACCGGGACTAGCGGGAGTAGTTGAGCAGTTCTTC	CASSPPGLAGVVEQFF
TRBV11-3	TRBJ2-7	.	TRBD2	TGTGCCAGCAGCTTAGAGGGGACTAGCGGGATGACCTTC	CASSLEGTSGMTF
TRBV5-5	TRBJ1-1	.	TRBD1	TGTGCCAGCAGCTTGGTCGCCCCGGGACAGGGGCTTGAAGCTTTCTTT	CASSLVAPGQGLEAFF
TRBV30	TRBJ1-2	.	TRBD1	TGTGCCTGGAGTACACAGGGGAGCTATGGCTACACCTTC	CAWSTQGSYGYTF
TRBV5-1	TRBJ2-3	.	.	TGCGCCAGCAGCTTGGTTGAGGCAGATACGCAGTATTTT	CASSLVEADTQYF
TRBV19	TRBJ1-1	once	.	TGTGCCAGTAGTCCGGGGGGCACTGAAGCTTTCTTT	CASSPGGTEAFF
TRBV9	TRBJ2-1	.	TRBD1	TGTGCCAGCAGCGTCCAGGCCGGGACAGGGGACAATGAGCAGTTCTTC	CASSVQAGTGDNEQFF
TRBV18	TRBJ2-5	.	TRBD1	TGTGCCAGCTCACCTATAGAACAGGGGCTGGAGACCCAGTACTTC	CASSPIEQGLETQYF
TRBV18	TRBJ1-4	.	.	TGTGCCAGCTCACCCCAATTCACCCAGTATGCAACTAATGAAAAACTGTTTTTT	CASSPQFTQYATNEKLFF
TRBV30	TRBJ2-7	.	.	TGTGCCTGGAAACAGATGAGCTCCTACGAGCAGTACTTC	CAWKQMSSYEQYF
TRBV18	TRBJ1-4	.	TRBD1	TGTGCCAGCTCACCGGGTCAGGGGGCTGGTGAAAAACTGTTTTTT	CASSPGQGAGEKLFF
TRBV12-5	TRBJ2-3	.	.	TGTGCTAGTGGTTTGGCATGGGGAGAGACAACCACAGATACGCAGTATTTT	CASGLAWGETTTDTQYF
TRBV6-5	TRBJ2-3	.	.	TGTGCCAGCAGGAGGGGGGGGCTCACAGATACGCAGTATTTT	CASRRGGLTDTQYF
TRBV11-2	TRBJ2-2	.	.	TGTGCCAGCAGCCTCCGGGTCTTTAACACCGGGGAGCTGTTTTTT	CASSLRVFNTGELFF
TRBV7-7	TRBJ2-1	.	TRBD2	TGTGCCAGCAGCCCAGCGGGAGGGCCCTACAATGAGCAGTTCTTC	CASSPAGGPYNEQFF
TRBV4-3	TRBJ1-5	few	TRBD1	TGCGCCAGCAGCCAAGATCTGGGCCCCGGGACAGGCAATCAGCCCCAGCATTTT	CASSQDLGPGTGNQPQHF
TRBV27	TRBJ1-1	few	TRBD1	TGTGCCAGCCACGACAGGGGCTGGAGCACTGAAGCTTTCTTT	CASHDRGWSTEAFF
TRBV27	TRBJ1-5	.	.	TGTGCCAGCAGTTTATACAGGGAGAGGCAGCCCCAGCATTTT	CASSLYRERQPQHF
TRBV6-1	TRBJ1-5	.	.	TGTGCCAGCAGCAACGGACAGACCAATCAGCCCCAGCATTTT	CASSNGQTNQPQHF
TRBV18	TRBJ2-7	.	TRBD1	TGTGCCAGCTCGTCGACAGGGGGCTGGGAGCAGTACTTC	CASSSTGGWEQYF
TRBV6-5	TRBJ1-3	.	TRBD1	TGTGCCAGCAGTTACTCGTTCAGGGGGTCTGGAAACACCATATATTTT	CASSYSFRGSGNTIYF
TRBV25-1	TRBJ2-5	.	.	TGTGCCAGTAAAGGGGGAAATGGGGAGACCCAGTACTTC	CASKGGNGETQYF
TRBV4-3	TRBJ2-2	few	.	TGCGCCAGCAGCGACAGTAACACCGGGGAGCTGTTTTTT	CASSDSNTGELFF
TRBV5-3	TRBJ2-2	.	TRBD1	TGTGCCAGAAGCTTTTTGACAGGGGGGTGCACCGGGGAGCTGTTTTTT	CARSFLTGGCTGELFF
TRBV1	TRBJ2-5	.	.	TGCACCAGCAGCCAAGATGGAGGCCGCCCGGGAGGTGGAGAGACCCAGTACTTC	CTSSQDGGRPGGGETQYF
TRBV4-1	TRBJ1-4	few	TRBD1	TGCGCCAGCAGCCAAGCACCGGGACAGGTCAGATCGGGACTGTTTTTT	CASSQAPGQVRSGLFF
TRBV15	TRBJ2-1	.	TRBD2	TGTGCCACCAGCAGAGGCTTCCTCGGGACTAGCGGTCACAATGAGCAGTTCTTC	CATSRGFLGTSGHNEQFF
TRBV7-8	TRBJ2-1	few	TRBD2	TGTGCCAGCAGCTTCTTACTAGCGGGAGGGGACAATGAGCAGTTCTTC	CASSFLLAGGDNEQFF
TRBV7-9	TRBJ2-1	once	.	TGTGCCAGCAGCTTATTTGGCTCTCACAATGAGCAGTTCTTC	CASSLFGSHNEQFF
TRBV9	TRBJ1-1	few	TRBD1	TGTGCCAGCAGCGTAGCAGGGGGCAAAACTGAAGCTTTCTTT	CASSVAGGKTEAFF
TRBV5-4	TRBJ2-2	once	.	TGTGCCAGCAGCCCCGGGGCGAACACCGGGGAGCTGTTTTTT	CASSPGANTGELFF
TRBV7-6	TRBJ2-1	.	TRBD2	TGTGCCAGCAGCTTAGTAGGGGAGGCTAGCGGGGGGGCTAATGAGCAGTTCTTC	CASSLVGEASGGANEQFF
TRBV11-2	TRBJ1-2	few	.	TGTGCCAGCAGCTTAGGACAGCTGGATGGCTACACCTTC	CASSLGQLDGYTF
TRBV4-3	TRBJ2-7	.	TRBD2	TGCGCCAGCAGCCAAGATCGGGAGGCCTACGAGCAGTACTTC	CASSQDREAYEQYF
TRBV27	TRBJ2-1	few	TRBD2	TGTGCCAGCAGTTTAGCACTAGCGGGAGTCTTCTTCTTC	CASSLALAGVFFF
TRBV4-2	TRBJ1-1	.	TRBD1	TGTGCCAGCAGCCGGAGGACAGGCAACACTGAAGCTTTCTTT	CASSRRTGNTEAFF
TRBV5-1	TRBJ2-2	.	.	TGCGCCAGCAGCTTGTCCGCTAGTCGAACCGGGGAGCTGTTTTTT	CASSLSASRTGELFF
TRBV7-9	TRBJ1-3	.	TRBD1	TGTGCCAGCAGCCACAAACAGGGGTCCTCTGGAAACACCATATATTTT	CASSHKQGSSGNTIYF